The text below deals with one T cell receptor (beta chain). Antigen unknown. The V and J ends lost 6 bases and 4 bases respectively, with 12 bases between them. The CDR3 totals 13 residues. The assay was immunoSEQ multiplex PCR, and TCRdb's table has in-frame clones only and misses some. The table lists tens of thousands of clones, roughly 84% of them singletons. This specimen comes from a study of T cell responses to AZD1222 COVID-19 vaccine. Study-wide results and caveats: It was only after the peak T cell response that any repertoires were sampled.

The rearrangement links TRBV12-3 or TRBV12-4 to TRBJ1-1, with D perhaps matching TRBD1 (5 bases). The specimen comprised peripheral blood, sampled on day 0 of AZD1222 vaccination. This receptor was taken from an adult in good health. CDR3 DNA sequence: TGTGCCAGCAGCGCCCAGAGGGGCACTGAAGCTTTCTTT. It is translated as CASSAQRGTEAFF.